This T cell receptor (beta chain) was sequenced during a study of cytomegalovirus exposure and HLA in healthy donors. Germline lookup yields CDR1 KGHSH and CDR2 LQKENI. V dropped 3 bases and J dropped 5; count of bases not matched to a gene: 8. CDR3 length: 15 residues. Assay: immunoSEQ multiplex PCR; the TCRdb copy retains only in-frame clones and omits some. The data contain about 150,000 clones, roughly 92% of them singletons. The receptor comes from a young man in good health and CMV-seronegative. J is TRBJ2-5 and V is TRBV18; 8 bases are a match to TRBD1. Sequencing was performed on PBMCs. CDR3 loop: CASSPYQGARETQYF. The CDR3 region has the DNA TGTGCCAGCTCACCGTATCAGGGGGCCCGGGAGACCCAGTACTTC.